The 29 T cell receptor beta chains in this list originate from one sample, sequenced in a study of radiotherapy plus CTLA-4 blockade in lung cancer. Generated by immunoSEQ multiplex PCR, the TCRdb table keeps only in-frame clones and is missing some. Found here are some 110,000 clones, roughly four fifths of them singletons; the top ten hold about 3.3%. Specimen: peripheral blood, collected from a patient treated with radiotherapy plus ipilimumab. The receptor source for this set is a human donor with non-small cell lung cancer that progressed on radiotherapy plus ipilimumab. Some clones in this sample may be carry-over from other donors' samples.

This clone showed up just once. The rearrangement links TRBV6-1 to TRBJ2-5; unclear D gene. Trimming left V 6 bases short and J 1 base short, with 12 bases between. The CDR3 is 14 residues long. In germline, CDR1 is MNHNS, CDR2 SASEGT. As DNA, the CDR3 is TGTGCCAGCAGGGAACGTCCCTTCCAAGAGACCCAGTACTTC. Amino acid sequence: CASRERPFQETQYF.

The chain joins TRBV12-5 to TRBJ2-3, with D possibly called TRBD1 or TRBD2 (5 bases each). Germline assignment: CDR1 LGHNT and CDR2 FRNRAP. V dropped 4 bases and J dropped 2 bases, with 16 bases sitting between them. The CDR3 extends over 16 amino acids. The CDR3 region is CASGSSAGTITDTQYF. The CDR3 coding sequence is TGTGCTAGTGGTTCCTCCGCCGGGACGATCACAGATACGCAGTATTTT.

The genes are TRBV4-3 and TRBJ1-5, with D maybe TRBD1 (5 bases). The CDR3 runs 14 residues. V was shortened by 0 bases and J by 9 bases, with 12 bases between the two germline ends. Per the germline V gene, CDR1 is LGHNA and CDR2 is YSLEER. The CDR3 DNA follows: TGCGCCAGCAGCCAAGAATGGGACCTGCGGCCCCAGCATTTT. This gives the protein CASSQEWDLRPQHF.

This sequence joins TRBV6-1 and TRBJ1-2; D remains ambiguous. Trimming cost V 5 bases and J 4 bases, with 8 bases left between them. The CDR3 spans 12 residues. Germline V gene data show CDR1 as MNHNS and CDR2 as SASEGT. CDR3 residues: CASSRGGYGYTF. CDR3 coding DNA: TGTGCCAGCAGTAGAGGAGGCTATGGCTACACCTTC.

The chain recombines TRBV9 with TRBJ1-1, with a possible D match to TRBD1 (5 bases). Germline V CDR1 and CDR2: SGDLS, YYNGEE. Between the trimmed V and J ends, which lost 3 bases and 0 bases, there was a span of 12 bases. The CDR3 spans 15 residues. CDR3 coding DNA: TGTGCCAGCAGCGAAGCCCAGGGATTGAACACTGAAGCTTTCTTT. Encoded protein: CASSEAQGLNTEAFF.

The rearrangement links TRBV2 to TRBJ1-3; D possibly corresponds to TRBD1 (6 bases). V was shortened by 5 bases and J by 4 bases, with 9 bases between the two germline ends. Per germline, CDR1 SNHLY and CDR2 FYNNEI. The CDR3 contains 13 residues. CDR3 residues: CASSTGLGNTIYF. The CDR3 DNA reads TGTGCCAGCAGTACAGGGTTGGGAAACACCATATATTTT.

This chain links TRBV6-1 with TRBJ2-1; no definite D call. The CDR3 extends over 13 amino acids. Trimming shortened V by 8 bases and J by 8 bases, and 16 bases separated the two germline ends. Germline CDR1 MNHNS, CDR2 SASEGT. The CDR3 protein is CASRKNRLYEQFF. CDR3 DNA: TGTGCCAGCCGAAAAAACCGCCTCTATGAGCAGTTCTTC.

CDR3 loop: CASSSPSGSLGDEQFF. In DNA form, the CDR3 reads TGTGCCAGCAGCTCCCCTTCCGGCTCGCTGGGAGATGAGCAGTTCTTC. J is TRBJ2-1 and V is TRBV7-3; weak D call: TRBD2 (5 bases). The CDR3 length is 16 residues. Trimming removed 4 bases from V and 8 bases from J, with 21 bases in between. Germline V gives CDR1 SGHTA, CDR2 FQGTGA.

CDR3 sequence (DNA): TGTGCCAGCAGCTTAGGGGGAGGGACACCTCATCAGCCCCAGCATTTT. This sequence encodes CASSLGGGTPHQPQHF. This chain joins TRBV5-6 and TRBJ1-5; TRBD1 might be the D (6 bases). The CDR3 loop spans 16 amino acids. Between the trimmed V and J ends, which lost 2 bases and 5 bases, there was a span of 17 bases. CDR1 is SGHDT and CDR2 is YYEEEE in the germline V gene.

CDR3 sequence reads: CASSLAVNYGYTF. DNA for the CDR3: TGCGCCAGCAGCTTGGCAGTTAACTATGGCTACACCTTC. The chain uses TRBV5-1 and TRBJ1-2; D gene unclear. Trimming shortened V by 0 bases and J by 1 base, and 4 bases separated the two germline ends. The CDR3 has 13 amino acids. Germline V CDR1 and CDR2: SGHRS, YFSETQ.

V is TRBV6-1 and J is TRBJ2-7, with D possibly matching TRBD1 (5 bases). Trimming stripped 8 bases from V and 3 bases from J, with 14 bases between. This CDR3 contains 13 residues. Germline CDR1 MNHNS, CDR2 SASEGT. This CDR3 reads CASGSEGVYEQYF. The CDR3 DNA reads TGTGCCAGCGGGTCTGAAGGGGTCTACGAGCAGTACTTC.

The genes are TRBV11-2 and TRBJ1-1, with 12 bases that match TRBD1. This CDR3 region has 14 residues. The V gene's germline CDR1 is SGHAT and CDR2 FQNNGV. V gave up 7 bases and J gave up 6 bases; unmatched junction bases: 6. CDR3 sequence (DNA): TGTGCCAGCACCCCGGGACAGGGGGCCGCTGAAGCTTTCTTT. Translating it yields CASTPGQGAAEAFF.

This clone was picked up one time. V and J are TRBV7-9 and TRBJ1-4; unclear D gene. The CDR3 is 14 amino acids. Trimming took 5 bases from V and 13 from J, leaving 20 bases between them. The V gene's germline CDR1 is SEHNR and CDR2 FQNEAQ (reference sequence). In DNA, the CDR3 is TGTGCCAGCAGCAATCAAGGACGGGTATCGGGACTGTTTTTT. Its translation is CASSNQGRVSGLFF.

This clone occurred once. The J gene is TRBJ1-1, the V gene TRBV6-5, with D possibly TRBD1 on 5 matching bases. Germline V lookup: CDR1 MNHEY, CDR2 SVGAGI. The V gene lost 2 bases and the J gene lost 2 bases, with 9 bases spanning the gap. The CDR3 runs to 14 residues. The CDR3 bases are TGTGCCAGCAGTTACGGGGGTTTCAACACTGAAGCTTTCTTT. Amino acids: CASSYGGFNTEAFF.

This clone appeared once. V usage is TRBV5-1 and J usage is TRBJ1-2; 7 positions match TRBD1. Germline CDR1 reads SGHRS; CDR2 reads YFSETQ. The CDR3 has 13 residues. Trimming at V came to 5 bases and at J to 5 bases, leaving 6 bases not matched to a gene. As DNA, the CDR3 is TGCGCCAGCAGAGATACAGGGGATTATGGCTACACCTTC. Translating gives CASRDTGDYGYTF.

This chain links TRBV5-1 with TRBJ2-7; 7 positions match TRBD2. Germline trimming cut 5 bases from V and 2 bases from J; bases unmatched to any gene: 7. The germline gives CDR1 SGHRS, CDR2 YFSETQ. The CDR3 contains 14 residues. The CDR3 sequence is CASSPPGGTYEQYF. The CDR3 DNA reads TGCGCCAGCAGTCCCCCGGGGGGTACCTACGAGCAGTACTTC.

This clone was counted between two and nine times. The chain employs TRBV9 and TRBJ2-1; 13 bases line up with TRBD2. Germline CDR1 and CDR2: SGDLS and YYNGEE. The ends lost 0 bases at V and 10 bases at J; junction bases unmatched: 4. The CDR3 sequence is 15 residues long. CDR3 bases: TGTGCCAGCAGCGTAGCTACGACTAGCGGGGGGGAGCAGTTCTTC. Its protein is CASSVATTSGGEQFF.

The rearrangement uses TRBV5-6 and TRBJ1-2; D is unclear. Germline CDR1 and CDR2: SGHDT and YYEEEE. This CDR3 contains 13 residues. Trimming shortened V by 5 bases and J by 8 bases, and 16 bases separated the two germline ends. CDR3 bases: TGTGCCAGCAGGGCCCGAGGAATCGACGGCTACACCTTC. Translated: CASRARGIDGYTF.

This rearrangement joins TRBV7-2 to TRBJ2-7, with a weak D call TRBD2 (5 bases). The V and J ends lost 0 bases and 4 bases respectively, with 7 bases between them. CDR3 length: 13 residues. CDR1 is SGHTA, CDR2 FQGNSA, per germline. The CDR3: CASSLAAGYEQYF. CDR3 sequence (DNA): TGTGCCAGCAGCTTAGCCGCGGGTTACGAGCAGTACTTC. Supplemented by reference TRBV7-2 and TRBJ2-7, the full variable domain reads GAGVSQSPSNKVTEKGKDVELRCDPISGHTALYWYRQSLGQGLEFLIYFQGNSAPDKSGLPSDRFSAERTGGSVSTLTIQRTQQEDSAVYLCASSLAAGYEQYFGPGTRLTVT.

The chain couples TRBV7-9 to TRBJ2-7; the match to TRBD1 covers 8 bases. The V and J ends lost 4 bases and 3 bases, in that order; junction bases with no gene match: 5. CDR1 and CDR2 (germline): SEHNR, FQNEAQ (reference sequence). The CDR3 runs 14 residues. Here the CDR3 reads CASSSTGVYYEQYF. As DNA, the CDR3 is TGTGCCAGCAGCTCGACAGGGGTTTACTACGAGCAGTACTTC.

The V and J genes are TRBV5-6 and TRBJ1-1; no clear D. The CDR3 is made up of 14 amino acids. Germline CDR1 is SGHDT and CDR2 is YYEEEE. The V end lost 0 bases, the J end lost 1 base, and 7 bases lay between the germline ends. The CDR3, as DNA: TGTGCCAGCAGCTTGGCCCAACAGAACACTGAAGCTTTCTTT. Amino acid sequence: CASSLAQQNTEAFF.

This chain joins TRBV30 and TRBJ1-4, with 9 bases lining up with TRBD1. This CDR3 comprises 16 residues. The germline CDR1 and CDR2 sequences are GTSNPN and SVGIG (reference sequence). The ends lost 2 bases at V and 7 bases at J; junction bases unmatched: 11. CDR3 in DNA: TGTGCCTGGAGTTCCCCTCTCCGGGACAGGGTTGAAAAACTGTTTTTT. It specifies CAWSSPLRDRVEKLFF.

CDR3 residues: CATSSKRDGLNGYTF. The CDR3 nucleotides read TGTGCCACCAGCAGCAAGAGGGACGGGCTGAATGGCTACACCTTC. This rearrangement joins TRBV15 to TRBJ1-2; TRBD1 might be the D (5 bases). Germline V gives CDR1 LNHNV, CDR2 YYDKDF (reference sequence). V was cut by 3 bases and J by 6 bases, with 17 bases left in between. This CDR3 is 15 amino acids long.

This chain joins TRBV5-4 and TRBJ1-1; D might be TRBD1 (5 bases). V was pared by 0 bases and J by 4 bases, with 7 bases between. Germline loops: CDR1 SGHNT, CDR2 YYREEE (reference sequence). This CDR3 has 13 residues. This chain's CDR3 is CASSLVGVTEAFF. CDR3 nucleotide sequence: TGTGCCAGCAGCTTGGTGGGGGTCACTGAAGCTTTCTTT.

This chain joins TRBV28 and TRBJ2-1, with D hard to call. Trimming removed 3 bases at V and 3 bases at J, with 15 bases between. Germline V gene data show CDR1 as MDHEN and CDR2 as SYDVKM. This CDR3 comprises 16 residues. The CDR3 coding sequence is TGTGCCAGCAGTTTGCTGCCCCTAAACATCTACAATGAGCAGTTCTTC. Encoded protein: CASSLLPLNIYNEQFF.

This chain connects TRBV4-2 to TRBJ1-2, with D tentatively TRBD1 (6 bases). The CDR3 loop spans 17 amino acids. Trimming shortened V by 0 bases and J by 8 bases, and 22 bases separated the two germline ends. In germline, CDR1 is LGHNA, CDR2 YNFKEQ. CDR3 in amino acids: CASSQDRGNNQLSGYTF. CDR3 coding DNA: TGTGCCAGCAGCCAAGACAGGGGAAACAACCAGCTATCAGGCTACACCTTC.

This chain connects TRBV10-3 to TRBJ1-1, with 8 bases lining up with TRBD1. Germline V CDR1 and CDR2: ENHRY, SYGVKD. Trimming took 8 bases from V and 0 from J; bases not matched to a gene: 8. The CDR3 runs 15 residues. CDR3 sequence: CAIRQGARMNTEAFF. The CDR3 nucleotides read TGTGCCATCCGCCAGGGGGCTCGTATGAACACTGAAGCTTTCTTT.

The CDR3 loop is CASSRGMGLNYGYTF. In DNA, the CDR3 is TGTGCCAGCAGCCGTGGGATGGGGTTGAACTATGGCTACACCTTC. The chain carries TRBV5-6 and TRBJ1-2; D gene uncertain. Germline V gives CDR1 SGHDT, CDR2 YYEEEE. The CDR3 covers 15 residues. Trimming left V 4 bases short and J 2 bases short, with 15 bases between.

The V call is TRBV5-1, the J call TRBJ2-2; 9 nucleotides line up with TRBD2. In germline, CDR1 is SGHRS, CDR2 YFSETQ. Trimming took 4 bases from V and 4 from J; bases not matched to a gene: 5. The CDR3 contains 15 residues. The CDR3 reads CASSGGLAPTGELFF. The CDR3 coding sequence is TGCGCCAGCAGCGGGGGACTAGCACCCACCGGGGAGCTGTTTTTT. Drawing the rest from reference TRBV5-1 and TRBJ2-2, the complete variable domain is KAGVTQTPRYLIKTRGQQVTLSCSPISGHRSVSWYQQTPGQGLQFLFEYFSETQRNKGNFPGRFSGRQFSNSRSEMNVSTLELGDSALYLCASSGGLAPTGELFFGEGSRLTVL.